This T cell receptor (beta chain) was documented in a study of T cells expressing NK-cell markers. Turning to the study itself: Sequencing of TCR beta repertoires drew on sorted CD3+CD56+NKG2C+, CD3+CD56+NKG2C- and CD3+CD56-NKG2C+ T cells. Points from the study as a whole: Whether expanded NKG2C+ T cell clones were HCMV-specific remained unclear.

The CDR3 has 15 amino acids. In germline, CDR1 is SEHNR, CDR2 FQNEAQ (reference sequence). TCRdb derives one entry per CDR3 protein from the 5' RACE reads, leaving out DNA. The listing contains about 540,000 distinct CDR3 sequences. With regard to this clonotype: The antigen is undetermined.

V and J are TRBV7-9 and TRBJ2-1. This TCR derives from a man aged 18-30 years in good health. Sequenced input: blood T cells: a sorted CD56 or NKG2C T cell subset, CD4+ or CD8+ T cells, or bulk PBMC T cells (not recorded which). CDR3 in amino acids: CASRDLDSSYNEQFF.